The text below deals with one TCR beta chain. Its target is unknown. The CDR3 extends over 13 amino acids. V was pared by 4 bases and J by 5 bases, with 11 bases between. Germline CDR1 MNHEY, CDR2 SVGEGT. These data originate in a study of brain T cells in children with intractable seizures. The assay was immunoSEQ multiplex PCR, and TCRdb's table has in-frame clones only and misses some. The sample holds fewer than 80,000 clones; more than 95% are singletons and the top ten take 0.35% to 0.4%. The sequenced cases were selected for having the highest brain T cell transcript signatures. Patients received at least one anti-epileptic drug before surgery. General observations from the study: Absence of clones before surgery may stem from lower sequencing depth.

V and J are TRBV6-2 or TRBV6-3 and TRBJ1-1, with a tentative D call TRBD1 (5 bases). This TCR was recovered from a boy under two years old with focal cortical dysplasia and intractable seizures. Sample: peripheral blood, taken at surgery. The CDR3 protein is CASSFGGRTEAFF. CDR3 nucleotide sequence: TGTGCCAGCAGTTTTGGGGGACGGACTGAAGCTTTCTTT.